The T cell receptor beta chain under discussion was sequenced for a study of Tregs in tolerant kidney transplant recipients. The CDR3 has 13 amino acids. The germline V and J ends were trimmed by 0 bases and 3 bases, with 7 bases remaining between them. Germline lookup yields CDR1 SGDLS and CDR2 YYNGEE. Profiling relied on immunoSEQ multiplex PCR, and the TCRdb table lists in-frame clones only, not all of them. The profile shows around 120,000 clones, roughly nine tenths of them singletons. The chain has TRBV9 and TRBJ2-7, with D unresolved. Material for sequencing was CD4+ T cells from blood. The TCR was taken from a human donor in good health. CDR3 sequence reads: CASSVDSNYEQYF. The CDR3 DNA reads TGTGCCAGCAGCGTAGACAGCAACTACGAGCAGTACTTC.